This T cell receptor (beta chain) was profiled in a study of CXCR3-negative and CXCR3-positive naive CD8 T cells. UMI-labeled TRB cDNA libraries were prepared by 5' RACE. TCRdb reprocessed the 5' RACE reads; each CDR3 protein has one entry and no DNA is given. The sample totals some 140,000 distinct CDR3 sequences; its top ten clones hold 0.49%. General study findings and limits: Naive CXCR3-positive cells had TRB CDR3s more hydrophobic than those of CXCR3-negative naive cells. Diversity was high in both naive subsets and much lower in memory cells. Similar TRBV-TRBJ gene usage was seen in naive CXCR3-negative and CXCR3-positive cells, but not in memory cells.

Triplicate approximately 320,000-cell sorts were made of each CD8+ T cell subset. Naive CD8+ T cells were CD45RO-CCR7+CD27+CD95-. For this clonotype: Its target is unknown.

The CDR3 length is 13 residues. The material sequenced was naive CXCR3+ CD8+ T cells from blood. This sample's subset: CD45RO-CCR7+CD27+CD95- naive CD8+ T cells expressing CXCR3 (TNR3+). The chain employs TRBV12-3 or TRBV12-4 and TRBJ2-7. The TCR was taken from a human donor in good health. Some clones in this sample may be carry-over from other donors' samples. CDR3 loop: CASSFGVTYEQYF.